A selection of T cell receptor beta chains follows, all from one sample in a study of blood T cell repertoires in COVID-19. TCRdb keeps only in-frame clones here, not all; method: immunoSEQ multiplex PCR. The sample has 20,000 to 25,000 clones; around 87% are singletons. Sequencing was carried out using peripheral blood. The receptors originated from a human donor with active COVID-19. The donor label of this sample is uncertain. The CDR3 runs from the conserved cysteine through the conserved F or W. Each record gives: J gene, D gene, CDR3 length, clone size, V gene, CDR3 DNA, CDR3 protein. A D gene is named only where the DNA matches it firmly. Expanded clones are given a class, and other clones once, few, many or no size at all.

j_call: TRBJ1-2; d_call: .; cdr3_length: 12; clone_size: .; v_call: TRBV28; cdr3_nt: TGTGCCAGCAGATTTACAGGGAACGGCTACACCTTC; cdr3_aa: CASRFTGNGYTF
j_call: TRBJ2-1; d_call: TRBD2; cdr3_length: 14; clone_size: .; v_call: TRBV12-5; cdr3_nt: TGTGCTAGTGGTTTGGAACTAGCGGTCAATGAGCAGTTCTTC; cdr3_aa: CASGLELAVNEQFF
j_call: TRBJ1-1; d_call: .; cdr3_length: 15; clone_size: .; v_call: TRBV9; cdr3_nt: TGTGCCAGCAGCTATGGCGGGCGGTTGAACACTGAAGCTTTCTTT; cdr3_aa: CASSYGGRLNTEAFF
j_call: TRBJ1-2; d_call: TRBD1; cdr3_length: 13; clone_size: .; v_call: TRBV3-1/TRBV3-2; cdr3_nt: TGTGCCAGCAGCGAACGGGACAGGGATGGCTACACCTTC; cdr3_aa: CASSERDRDGYTF
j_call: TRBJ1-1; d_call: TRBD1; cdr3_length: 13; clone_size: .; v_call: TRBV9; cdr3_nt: TGTGCCAGCAGCCCGGAGGGGGCAACTGAAGCTTTCTTT; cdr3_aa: CASSPEGATEAFF
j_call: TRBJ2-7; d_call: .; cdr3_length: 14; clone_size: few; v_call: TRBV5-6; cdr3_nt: TGTGCCAGCAGCTTATGGGGAGGCGGTTACGAGCAGTACTTC; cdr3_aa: CASSLWGGGYEQYF
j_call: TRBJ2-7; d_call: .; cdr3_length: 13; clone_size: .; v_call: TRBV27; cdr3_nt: TGTGCCAGCAGTTTATCCTTAACCTACGAGCAGTACTTC; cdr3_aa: CASSLSLTYEQYF
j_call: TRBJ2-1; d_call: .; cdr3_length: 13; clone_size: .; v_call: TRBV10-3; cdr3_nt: TGTGCCATCAGTGAGTCGACGGCGGGACAGCAGTTCTTC; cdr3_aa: CAISESTAGQQFF
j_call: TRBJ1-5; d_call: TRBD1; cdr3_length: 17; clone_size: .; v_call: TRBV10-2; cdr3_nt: TGCGCCAGCAGTGATTTGGGCAGGGGGCTCTCTGATCAGCCCCAGCATTTT; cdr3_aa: CASSDLGRGLSDQPQHF
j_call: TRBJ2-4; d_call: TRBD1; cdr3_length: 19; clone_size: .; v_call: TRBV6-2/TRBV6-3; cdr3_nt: TGTGCCAGCAGTTACTTTGGACAGGGGGCAGGAGTAGCCAAAAACATTCAGTACTTC; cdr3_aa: CASSYFGQGAGVAKNIQYF
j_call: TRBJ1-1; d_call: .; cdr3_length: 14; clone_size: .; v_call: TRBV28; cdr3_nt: TGTGCCAGCAGTTTAGGCAGGGAAGACACTGAAGCTTTCTTT; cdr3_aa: CASSLGREDTEAFF
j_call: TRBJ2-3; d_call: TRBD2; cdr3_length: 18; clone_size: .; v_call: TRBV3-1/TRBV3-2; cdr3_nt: TGTGCCAGCAGCCAGCCGGGACTAGCGCGACGGCGCACAGATACGCAGTATTTT; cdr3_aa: CASSQPGLARRRTDTQYF
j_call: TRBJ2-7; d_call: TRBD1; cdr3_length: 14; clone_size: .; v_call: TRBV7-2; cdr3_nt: TGTGCCAGCAGTATCAAGACAGGGTCTCACGAGCAGTACTTC; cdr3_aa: CASSIKTGSHEQYF
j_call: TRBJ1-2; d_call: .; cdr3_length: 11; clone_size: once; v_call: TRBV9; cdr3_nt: TGTGCCAGCACAGGGGATTATGGCTACACCTTC; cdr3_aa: CASTGDYGYTF
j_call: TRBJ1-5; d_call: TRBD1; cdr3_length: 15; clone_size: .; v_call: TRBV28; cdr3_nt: TGTGCCAGCAGTTTAAAGGACAGGTTATCTCAGCCCCAGCATTTT; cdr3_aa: CASSLKDRLSQPQHF
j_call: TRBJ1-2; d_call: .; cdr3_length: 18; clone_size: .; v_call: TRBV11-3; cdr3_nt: TGTGCCAGCAGCTTAGATTTAGCCAGGGCTCCAACTAACTATGGCTACACCTTC; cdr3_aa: CASSLDLARAPTNYGYTF
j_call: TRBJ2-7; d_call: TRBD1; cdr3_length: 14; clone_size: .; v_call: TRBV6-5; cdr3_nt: TGTGCCAGCAGTCCCAACAGGGGGCCCTACGAGCAGTACTTC; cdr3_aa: CASSPNRGPYEQYF
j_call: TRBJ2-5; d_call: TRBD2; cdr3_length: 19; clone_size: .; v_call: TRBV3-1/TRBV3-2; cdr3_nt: TGTGCCAGCAGCCAAGATGTTATGTCTAGCGGGAGGTACCAAGAGACCCAGTACTTC; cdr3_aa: CASSQDVMSSGRYQETQYF
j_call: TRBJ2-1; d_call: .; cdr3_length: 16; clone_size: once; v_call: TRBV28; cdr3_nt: TGTGCCAGCACCCCCCCGCTCGGGGGAGCCTACAATGAGCAGTTCTTC; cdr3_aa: CASTPPLGGAYNEQFF
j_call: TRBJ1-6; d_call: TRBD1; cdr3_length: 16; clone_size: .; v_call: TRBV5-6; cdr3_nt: TGTGCCAGCAGCTTGCTCTGGACAGGGTCGGGTTCACCCCTCCACTTT; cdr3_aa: CASSLLWTGSGSPLHF
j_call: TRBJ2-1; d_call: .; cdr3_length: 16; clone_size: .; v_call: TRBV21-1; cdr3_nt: TGTGCCAGCAGTAAAACCGGGGGTGGGACTTACAATGAGCAGTTCTTC; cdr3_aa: CASSKTGGGTYNEQFF
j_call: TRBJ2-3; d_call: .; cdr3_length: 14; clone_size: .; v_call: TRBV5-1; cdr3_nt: TGCGCCAGCAGCTATCTAGAAGGTCCCGATACGCAGTATTTT; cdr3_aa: CASSYLEGPDTQYF
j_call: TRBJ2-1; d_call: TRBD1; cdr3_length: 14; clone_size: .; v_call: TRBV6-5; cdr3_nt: TGTGCCAGCAGTTACCGGGACAGGAGGAATGAGCAGTTCTTC; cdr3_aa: CASSYRDRRNEQFF
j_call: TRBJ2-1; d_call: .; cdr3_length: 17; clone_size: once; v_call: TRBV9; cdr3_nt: TGTGCCAGCAGCGCCGCGGCGGCGGCAGGGGCTTACAATGAGCAGTTCTTC; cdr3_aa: CASSAAAAAGAYNEQFF
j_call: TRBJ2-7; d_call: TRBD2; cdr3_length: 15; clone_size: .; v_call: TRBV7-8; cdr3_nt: TGTGCCAGCAGCTTAGCGCTAGCGGGGGGGAAGGAGCAGTACTTC; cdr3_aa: CASSLALAGGKEQYF
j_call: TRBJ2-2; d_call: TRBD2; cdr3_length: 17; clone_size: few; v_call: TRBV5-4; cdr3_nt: TGTGCCAGCAGCACACCTCAGCGGGGGGCGAACACCGGGGAGCTGTTTTTT; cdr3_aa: CASSTPQRGANTGELFF
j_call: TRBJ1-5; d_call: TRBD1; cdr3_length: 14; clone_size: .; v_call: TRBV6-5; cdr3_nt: TGTGCCAGCTGGGCAGGGGGCCGCCCTCAGCCCCAGCATTTT; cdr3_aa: CASWAGGRPQPQHF
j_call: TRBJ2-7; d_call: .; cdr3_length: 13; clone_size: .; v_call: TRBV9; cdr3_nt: TGTGCCAGCAGCGTAGACGTTGAGGGAGAGCAGTACTTC; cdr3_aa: CASSVDVEGEQYF
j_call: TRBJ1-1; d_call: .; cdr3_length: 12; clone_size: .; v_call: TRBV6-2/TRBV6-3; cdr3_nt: TGTGCCAGCAGTTACCCCGGAGCGGAAGCTTTCTTT; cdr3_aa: CASSYPGAEAFF
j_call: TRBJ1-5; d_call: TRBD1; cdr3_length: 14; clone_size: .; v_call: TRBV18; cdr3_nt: TGTGCCAGCTCAACAGGGGGCGGACTTCAGCCCCAGCATTTT; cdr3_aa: CASSTGGGLQPQHF
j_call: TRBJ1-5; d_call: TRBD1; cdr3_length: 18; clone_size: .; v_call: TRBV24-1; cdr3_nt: TGTGCCACCAGGGAACCCGGGACAGGGGGCTATAGCAATCAGCCCCAGCATTTT; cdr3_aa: CATREPGTGGYSNQPQHF
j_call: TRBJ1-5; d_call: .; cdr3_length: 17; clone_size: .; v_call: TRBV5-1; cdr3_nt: TGCGCCAGCAGCTTTTTGCAGGGGCAATCGAGCAATCAGCCCCAGCATTTT; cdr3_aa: CASSFLQGQSSNQPQHF
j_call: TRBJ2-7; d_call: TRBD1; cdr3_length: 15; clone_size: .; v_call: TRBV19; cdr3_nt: TGTGCCAGTAGTCCCGGGACAGGGCCCTTCTACGAGCAGTACTTC; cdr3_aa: CASSPGTGPFYEQYF
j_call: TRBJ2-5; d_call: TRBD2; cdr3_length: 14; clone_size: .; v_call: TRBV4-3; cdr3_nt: TGCGCCAGCAGCCCCCGGACTAGCGGGGAGACCCAGTACTTC; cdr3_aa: CASSPRTSGETQYF
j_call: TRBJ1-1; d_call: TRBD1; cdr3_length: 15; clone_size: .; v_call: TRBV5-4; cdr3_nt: TGTGCCAGCAGCCGGGGACAGGGAAGGGACACTGAAGCTTTCTTT; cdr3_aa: CASSRGQGRDTEAFF
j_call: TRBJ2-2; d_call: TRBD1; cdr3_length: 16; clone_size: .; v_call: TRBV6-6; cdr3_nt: TGTGCCAGCAGTTTTGACTTAACAGGGGCGGCCGGGGAGCTGTTTTTT; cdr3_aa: CASSFDLTGAAGELFF
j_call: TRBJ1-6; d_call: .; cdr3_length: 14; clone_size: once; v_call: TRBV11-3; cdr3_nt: TGTGCCAGCAGCTTATCACAGGCAGATTCACCCCTCCACTTT; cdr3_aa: CASSLSQADSPLHF
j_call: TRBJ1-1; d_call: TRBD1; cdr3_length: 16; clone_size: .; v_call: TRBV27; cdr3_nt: TGTGCCAGCAGTTTATACCAGGGGGCTCTCGACACTGAAGCTTTCTTT; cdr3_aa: CASSLYQGALDTEAFF
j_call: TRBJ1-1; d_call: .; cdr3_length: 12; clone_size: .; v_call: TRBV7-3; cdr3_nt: TGTGCCAGCAGCTTTTACCCCGGTGAAGCTTTCTTT; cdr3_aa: CASSFYPGEAFF
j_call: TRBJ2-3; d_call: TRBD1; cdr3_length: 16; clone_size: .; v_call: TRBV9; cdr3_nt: TGTGCCAGCAGCGTACAGGGGGCTATGTTGTCAGATACGCAGTATTTT; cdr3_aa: CASSVQGAMLSDTQYF
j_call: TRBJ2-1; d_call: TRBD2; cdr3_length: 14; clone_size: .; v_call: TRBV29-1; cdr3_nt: TGCAGCGTTGGCGGGACTAGCAAGAACAATGAGCAGTTCTTC; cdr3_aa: CSVGGTSKNNEQFF